What follows is one T cell receptor beta chain and its context. The data originate from a study of OX40 agonist ivuxolimab in advanced cancers. The V gene's germline CDR1 is SGHNT and CDR2 YYREEE (reference sequence). CDR3 length equals 11 residues. The ends were cut back, 4 bases at V and 5 bases at J, with 4 bases in the middle. Produced via immunoSEQ multiplex PCR; TCRdb's table is partial and in-frame only. The table includes fewer than 95,000 clones, about 92% detected once. Material: CD4+ or CD8+ T cells sorted from blood, obtained in a trial of the OX40 agonist ivuxolimab. The TCR comes from an adult with an advanced solid tumor such as melanoma, head and neck, liver or kidney cancer. The chain couples TRBV5-4 to TRBJ2-1; D ambiguous. CDR3: CASSQNNEQFF. As DNA, the CDR3 is TGTGCCAGCAGCCAGAACAATGAGCAGTTCTTC.